Below are 19 T cell receptor beta chains sequenced from a single sample in a study of OX40 agonist ivuxolimab in advanced cancers. Generated by immunoSEQ multiplex PCR, the TCRdb table keeps only in-frame clones and is missing some. This table has 100,000 or so clones, more than 85% appearing once. Sequencing was performed on CD4+ or CD8+ T cells sorted from blood, taken in a trial of the OX40 agonist ivuxolimab. These receptors came from an adult with an advanced solid tumor such as melanoma, head and neck, liver or kidney cancer.

The chain joins TRBV5-1 to TRBJ2-1; TRBD2 aligns across 16 bases. The CDR3 is made up of 17 amino acids. Per germline, CDR1 SGHRS and CDR2 YFSETQ. The junction had 8 bases not matched to a gene; V was cut back by 4 bases and J by 7 bases. CDR3 coding DNA: TGCGCCAGCAGCAAGGGACTAGCGGGAGGGCCGTTTAATGAGCAGTTCTTC. Translating gives CASSKGLAGGPFNEQFF.

This clone was seen a single time. This chain connects TRBV30 to TRBJ2-5, with 10 bases aligning to TRBD2. V dropped 3 bases and J dropped 2; count of bases not matched to a gene: 12. This CDR3 comprises 17 residues. Germline lookup yields CDR1 GTSNPN and CDR2 SVGIG (reference sequence). CDR3 nucleotides: TGTGCCTGGAGCCGAGGGGCCAGCGGGAGGGGGCAAGAGACCCAGTACTTC. As protein: CAWSRGASGRGQETQYF.

The chain combines TRBV5-6 with TRBJ1-2, with a possible D match to TRBD1 (6 bases). The CDR3 is 16 amino acids. V lost 7 bases to trimming and J lost 4 bases, with 23 bases between them. CDR1 SGHDT and CDR2 YYEEEE come from the germline V gene. CDR3: CASRANLARTAYGYTF. The DNA of the CDR3 is TGTGCCAGCCGCGCGAACCTAGCGAGGACAGCCTATGGCTACACCTTC.

The rearrangement links TRBV20-1 to TRBJ2-7; 7 positions agree with TRBD1. Germline assignment: CDR1 DFQATT and CDR2 SNEGSKA (reference sequence). The CDR3 has 11 amino acids. V lost 6 bases to trimming and J lost 10 bases; unmatched junction nucleotides: 9. The CDR3 bases are TGCAGTGCCCCAGACAGGGTGCAACAGTACTTC. Encoded protein: CSAPDRVQQYF.

V and J are TRBV6-5 and TRBJ2-7, with D tentatively TRBD1 (5 bases). Deletions cut 0 bases from V and 1 base from J, with 7 bases between. There are 14 residues in the CDR3. Per the germline V gene, CDR1 is MNHEY and CDR2 is SVGAGI. This chain's CDR3 is CASSYSDSSYEQYF. DNA of the CDR3: TGTGCCAGCAGTTACTCAGACAGTTCCTACGAGCAGTACTTC.

This clone was recorded once. V usage is TRBV6-5 and J usage is TRBJ2-1; D unresolved. Between the trimmed V and J ends, which lost 8 bases and 12 bases, there was a span of 20 bases. Germline CDR1 MNHEY, CDR2 SVGAGI. There are 13 residues in the CDR3. The CDR3 sequence is CASYDLATSRQFF. CDR3 bases: TGTGCCAGCTACGACCTGGCGACAAGTAGGCAGTTCTTC.

A single count supports this clone. The chain has TRBV4-2 and TRBJ2-7; D may be TRBD1 (5 bases). Germline values: CDR1 LGHNA, CDR2 YNFKEQ. The CDR3 length is 15 residues. The V end was cut by 1 base, the J end by 5 bases, with 15 bases between. CDR3 loop: CASSQARGGAHEQYF. The CDR3 DNA sequence: TGTGCCAGCAGCCAAGCAAGGGGTGGGGCTCACGAGCAGTACTTC.

This chain connects TRBV18 to TRBJ2-7; TRBD2 matches at 8 bases. This CDR3 contains 16 residues. Germline assignment: CDR1 KGHSH and CDR2 LQKENI. After removal of 4 bases from V and 3 bases from J, the junction contained 11 bases not matched to a gene. The CDR3 reads CASSLRLAGGGYEQYF. CDR3 nucleotides: TGTGCCAGCTCACTCCGCCTGGCGGGAGGAGGCTACGAGCAGTACTTC.

The count of this clone is one. The chain recombines TRBV18 with TRBJ2-3; D gene uncertain. V was cut by 3 bases and J by 2 bases, with 6 bases left in between. Germline CDR1 is KGHSH and CDR2 is LQKENI. The CDR3 runs to 13 residues. CDR3 nucleotide sequence: TGTGCCAGCTCACCGGACCACACAGATACGCAGTATTTT. It specifies CASSPDHTDTQYF.

CDR3 nucleotides: TGTGCCAGCAGCCAAGGTGGACTAGCGGGGGGTATAGGGCCTAGATCCTACGAGCAGTACTTC. Translation: CASSQGGLAGGIGPRSYEQYF. The gene calls are TRBV4-2 and TRBJ2-7; TRBD2 agrees at 14 bases. After removal of 1 base from V and 1 base from J, the junction contained 15 bases not matched to a gene. Germline CDR1 reads LGHNA; CDR2 reads YNFKEQ. The CDR3 consists of 21 residues.

The CDR3 coding sequence is TGTGCCTGGAGTGTTGGGGATTCTGGAAACACCATATATTTT. Amino acid sequence: CAWSVGDSGNTIYF. The J gene is TRBJ1-3, the V gene TRBV30; D not resolved. CDR1 is GTSNPN, CDR2 SVGIG, per germline (reference sequence). V shed 0 bases and J shed 1 base, with 7 bases lying between them. The CDR3 is 14 residues long.

This clone appeared once. J is TRBJ2-2 and V is TRBV6-6, with D possibly TRBD2 on 6 matching bases. The germline V gene encodes CDR1 MNHNY and CDR2 SVGAGI (reference sequence). The CDR3 contains 15 residues. V shed 4 bases and J shed 6 bases, with 15 bases lying between them. The CDR3 nucleotides are TGTGCCAGCAGTTCCCACGGGGGATTCCCCGGGGAGCTGTTTTTT. It specifies CASSSHGGFPGELFF.

The chain links TRBV7-2 to TRBJ2-5; 11 nucleotides agree with TRBD1. The V segment lost 1 base and the J segment 4 bases; nucleotides outside the gene matches: 2. Germline loops: CDR1 SGHTA, CDR2 FQGNSA. The CDR3 has 15 amino acids. The CDR3: CASSLGDRGVETQYF. In nucleotides, the CDR3 is TGTGCCAGCAGCTTAGGGGACAGGGGGGTAGAGACCCAGTACTTC.

The chain employs TRBV7-2 and TRBJ2-1, with D tentatively TRBD1 (6 bases). Germline V lookup: CDR1 SGHTA, CDR2 FQGNSA. The CDR3 runs 14 residues. Trimming cost V 5 bases and J 5 bases, with 13 bases left between them. CDR3 in amino acids: CASSPDRRNNEQFF. The CDR3, as DNA: TGTGCCAGCAGCCCCGACAGGCGTAACAATGAGCAGTTCTTC.

The chain is built from TRBV28 and TRBJ2-1; D remains ambiguous. The CDR3 totals 15 residues. CDR1 and CDR2 (germline): MDHEN, SYDVKM. V lost 2 bases, J lost 4 bases, and 12 bases lay in between. The CDR3: CASSLPSLDYNEQFF. In nucleotides, the CDR3 is TGTGCCAGCAGTTTACCGTCTCTCGATTACAATGAGCAGTTCTTC.

This chain links TRBV6-1 with TRBJ1-1; TRBD1 is a possible D gene (5 bases). Germline lookup yields CDR1 MNHNS and CDR2 SASEGT. The V end lost 2 bases, the J end lost 1 base, and 17 bases lay between the germline ends. The CDR3 totals 17 residues. CDR3 residues: CASSERKRGRENTEAFF. The DNA of the CDR3 is TGTGCCAGCAGTGAACGGAAGAGGGGAAGGGAGAACACTGAAGCTTTCTTT.

V is TRBV5-1 and J is TRBJ1-4; no definite D call. This CDR3 region has 13 residues. CDR1 and CDR2 from the germline V gene are SGHRS and YFSETQ. The ends were cut back, 7 bases at V and 2 bases at J, with 9 bases in the middle. CDR3 amino acids: CASGAGTNEKLFF. CDR3 nucleotides: TGCGCCAGCGGAGCGGGGACTAATGAAAAACTGTTTTTT.

V usage is TRBV5-6 and J usage is TRBJ2-3; 8 bases are shared with TRBD1. With V trimmed by 4 bases and J by 2 bases, 6 bases remained unmatched. This CDR3 contains 15 residues. Per germline, CDR1 SGHDT and CDR2 YYEEEE. The CDR3 region has the DNA TGTGCCAGCAGCCTGACAGGGGTGGTCACAGATACGCAGTATTTT. Residues: CASSLTGVVTDTQYF.

This clone was observed a single time. J is TRBJ2-3 and V is TRBV13; no clear D. V was pared by 5 bases and J by 5 bases, with 20 bases between. The CDR3 is 16 amino acids. Germline V lookup: CDR1 PRHDT, CDR2 FYEKMQ (reference sequence). In DNA form, the CDR3 reads TGTGCCAGCAGCCTAAGACTCGCTTCTTCGGTAGATACGCAGTATTTT. This codes for CASSLRLASSVDTQYF.